Listed below are T cell receptor beta chains from one sample, sequenced in a study of identical twins. TCRdb redid the calling of the 5' RACE reads with MiXCR, one entry per CDR3 protein. This table holds hundreds of thousands of distinct CDR3 sequences, about 12% found once. The same specimen was also included in a second study, on yellow fever vaccine responses in identical twins.

The sequenced sample was CD8+ T cells sorted from blood. These receptors were taken from a woman aged 18-29 years in good health. CDR3s include the opening cysteine and the closing phenylalanine or tryptophan. Fields, in order: J gene, V gene, clone size, D gene, CDR3 protein, CDR3 DNA. D genes are given only for firm matches. Size values are once, few and many counts, or a class for expanded clones, and some rows have none.

j_call: TRBJ1-1; v_call: TRBV19; clone_size: -; d_call: TRBD1; cdr3_aa: CASSRPGTGNTEAFF; cdr3_nt: TGTGCCAGTAGTCGTCCCGGGACAGGGAACACTGAAGCTTTCTTT
j_call: TRBJ2-1; v_call: TRBV7-9; clone_size: -; d_call: -; cdr3_aa: CASSLPGQSSYNEQFF; cdr3_nt: TGTGCCAGCAGCTTACCCGGACAGAGCTCCTACAATGAGCAGTTCTTC
j_call: TRBJ1-2; v_call: TRBV6-1; clone_size: -; d_call: -; cdr3_aa: CASSSSPSGGIDYGYTF; cdr3_nt: TGTGCCAGCAGTAGTTCTCCCTCCGGGGGGATTGACTATGGCTACACCTTC
j_call: TRBJ2-1; v_call: TRBV9; clone_size: few; d_call: -; cdr3_aa: CASSVDPADTTSLNEQFF; cdr3_nt: TGTGCCAGCAGCGTAGACCCCGCTGATACCACCTCCCTCAATGAGCAGTTCTTC
j_call: TRBJ2-7; v_call: TRBV7-2; clone_size: -; d_call: TRBD1; cdr3_aa: CASSLGRRDRGPYEQYF; cdr3_nt: TGTGCCAGCAGCTTAGGGCGCCGGGACAGGGGACCCTACGAGCAGTACTTC
j_call: TRBJ2-3; v_call: TRBV4-2; clone_size: -; d_call: TRBD2; cdr3_aa: CASSQDALAGDTQYF; cdr3_nt: TGTGCCAGCAGCCAAGATGCACTAGCGGGGGATACGCAGTATTTT
j_call: TRBJ1-1; v_call: TRBV9; clone_size: -; d_call: -; cdr3_aa: CASSVNEAEAFF; cdr3_nt: TGTGCCAGCAGCGTAAATGAGGCTGAAGCTTTCTTT
j_call: TRBJ1-4; v_call: TRBV4-1; clone_size: few; d_call: -; cdr3_aa: CASSIGTLEEKLFF; cdr3_nt: TGCGCCAGCAGCATTGGGACATTAGAGGAAAAACTGTTTTTT
j_call: TRBJ2-1; v_call: TRBV20-1; clone_size: -; d_call: -; cdr3_aa: CSARGSGGHSYNEQFF; cdr3_nt: TGCAGTGCTAGAGGCTCCGGTGGCCACTCCTACAATGAGCAGTTCTTC
j_call: TRBJ2-5; v_call: TRBV11-2; clone_size: -; d_call: -; cdr3_aa: CASSLDPQVQETQYF; cdr3_nt: TGTGCCAGCAGCTTAGACCCCCAGGTTCAAGAGACCCAGTACTTC
j_call: TRBJ1-4; v_call: TRBV2; clone_size: -; d_call: -; cdr3_aa: CASTEADTWEKLFF; cdr3_nt: TGTGCCAGCACCGAGGCGGACACGTGGGAAAAACTGTTTTTT
j_call: TRBJ1-1; v_call: TRBV9; clone_size: -; d_call: -; cdr3_aa: CASSGITGLGTEAFF; cdr3_nt: TGTGCCAGCAGCGGGATCACAGGGTTGGGAACTGAAGCTTTCTTT
j_call: TRBJ2-3; v_call: TRBV6-1; clone_size: few; d_call: TRBD2; cdr3_aa: CASSLRLAGGADTQYF; cdr3_nt: TGTGCCAGCAGTCTCAGACTAGCGGGGGGGGCAGATACGCAGTATTTT
j_call: TRBJ2-2; v_call: TRBV4-1; clone_size: many; d_call: -; cdr3_aa: CASSLYTGELFF; cdr3_nt: TGCGCCAGCAGCCTCTACACCGGGGAGCTGTTTTTT
j_call: TRBJ2-3; v_call: TRBV15; clone_size: few; d_call: -; cdr3_aa: CATSREGMGDSTDTQYF; cdr3_nt: TGTGCCACCAGCAGAGAGGGGATGGGGGACAGCACAGATACGCAGTATTTT
j_call: TRBJ1-2; v_call: TRBV29-1; clone_size: -; d_call: -; cdr3_aa: CSASGSYGYTF; cdr3_nt: TGCAGCGCCTCCGGGTCGTATGGCTACACCTTC
j_call: TRBJ2-1; v_call: TRBV7-9; clone_size: -; d_call: TRBD1; cdr3_aa: CASSSTGGPYNEQFF; cdr3_nt: TGTGCCAGCAGCTCCACAGGGGGTCCCTACAATGAGCAGTTCTTC
j_call: TRBJ1-2; v_call: TRBV9; clone_size: few; d_call: -; cdr3_aa: CASSVDEGGNTF; cdr3_nt: TGTGCCAGCAGCGTAGATGAGGGAGGGAACACCTTC
j_call: TRBJ2-5; v_call: TRBV12-3/TRBV12-4; clone_size: few; d_call: -; cdr3_aa: CASSLDPGPTQETQYF; cdr3_nt: TGTGCCAGCAGCTTGGATCCGGGGCCCACCCAAGAGACCCAGTACTTC
j_call: TRBJ2-1; v_call: TRBV20-1; clone_size: -; d_call: -; cdr3_aa: CSARDRERLNNEQFF; cdr3_nt: TGCAGTGCTAGAGATCGGGAGCGCCTGAACAATGAGCAGTTCTTC
j_call: TRBJ1-1; v_call: TRBV6-1; clone_size: -; d_call: TRBD1; cdr3_aa: CASSTGQGRSRNTEAFF; cdr3_nt: TGTGCCAGCAGTACAGGACAGGGGCGCTCCCGGAACACTGAAGCTTTCTTT
j_call: TRBJ2-4; v_call: TRBV7-6; clone_size: -; d_call: -; cdr3_aa: CASSQRLGDIQYF; cdr3_nt: TGTGCCAGCAGCCAGCGGCTTGGAGACATTCAGTACTTC
j_call: TRBJ2-6; v_call: TRBV12-3/TRBV12-4; clone_size: -; d_call: -; cdr3_aa: CASSPLYGANVLTF; cdr3_nt: TGTGCCAGCAGTCCCCTGTATGGGGCCAACGTCCTGACTTTC